This T cell receptor beta chain was documented in a study of cytomegalovirus exposure and HLA in healthy donors. Overall study context: The use of the same platform for the 100 to 150 validation repertoires and the roughly 630 first-cohort repertoires was reported by a later analysis. Study-wide findings and caveats: In the 120 validation repertoires, around 95% of cluster scores exceeded 0, per a later analysis. Reports showed the classifier diagnosing cytomegalovirus status with high specificity and sensitivity.

Details on this clone: The antigen is not known.

The method was immunoSEQ multiplex PCR; TCRdb's version includes in-frame clones alone and lacks a portion of them. The sample has some 260,000 clones; about nine tenths are singletons. Sequencing was done on a sample of PBMCs. This TCR derives from a woman between 25 and 40 years old in good health and CMV-seronegative.

CDR3 loop: CASTPGGLMSSGANVLTF. The CDR3 region has the DNA TGTGCCAGTACCCCGGGGGGACTGATGAGCTCTGGGGCCAACGTCCTGACTTTC. V usage is TRBV19 and J usage is TRBJ2-6; TRBD2 matches at 7 bases. Germline loops: CDR1 LNHDA, CDR2 SQIVND (reference sequence). The ends lost 7 bases at V and 0 bases at J; junction bases unmatched: 12. The CDR3 covers 18 residues.